A single sample gave rise to the 18 T cell receptor beta chains below, sequenced in a study of blood T cell repertoires in COVID-19. Assay used: immunoSEQ multiplex PCR; TCRdb lists only in-frame clones, some missing. Here the sample spans tens of thousands of clones, approximately 79% being singletons. The material sequenced was peripheral blood. The receptors stem from a human donor with acute or convalescent COVID-19. The donor label of this sample is uncertain.

This clone was counted only a few times. The chain recombines TRBV24-1 with TRBJ2-2, with a tentative D call TRBD2 (7 bases). The CDR3 sequence is 13 residues long. Between the trimmed V and J ends, which lost 10 bases and 8 bases, there was a span of 16 bases. In germline, CDR1 is KGHDR, CDR2 SFDVKD. This CDR3 is CATQSRGPGELFF. The CDR3 DNA reads TGTGCCACACAGTCGCGGGGGCCGGGGGAGCTGTTTTTT.

The chain couples TRBV6-5 to TRBJ2-7, with 13 nucleotides matching TRBD2. The germline gives CDR1 MNHEY, CDR2 SVGAGI. Unmatched junction bases numbered 5, after V lost 0 bases and J lost 6 bases. There are 16 residues in the CDR3. The CDR3 bases are TGTGCCAGCAGTTACTCGAGGGGGACTAGCGGGACCGAGCAGTACTTC. Encoded protein: CASSYSRGTSGTEQYF.

CDR3 sequence: CASSRDREGVQYF. Written as DNA, the CDR3 is TGTGCCAGTAGCCGGGACAGGGAGGGGGTCCAGTACTTC. The rearrangement joins TRBV19 to TRBJ2-5, with TRBD1 identical over 9 bases. In germline, CDR1 is LNHDA, CDR2 SQIVND (reference sequence). Trimming removed 6 bases from V and 10 bases from J; junction bases left unmatched: 9. This CDR3 has 13 amino acids.

The V call is TRBV7-2, the J call TRBJ2-5; 8 nucleotides match TRBD1. The germline CDR1 and CDR2 sequences are SGHTA and FQGNSA. V shed 5 bases, J shed 5 bases, and the junction held 7 bases outside the gene matches. The CDR3 has 14 amino acids. The CDR3 here is CASSPGDRRETQYF. In nucleotides, the CDR3 is TGTGCCAGCAGCCCCGGGGACAGGCGGGAGACCCAGTACTTC.

V usage is TRBV28 and J usage is TRBJ1-2; no clear D gene. Germline loops: CDR1 MDHEN, CDR2 SYDVKM. The CDR3 runs 11 residues. Trimming removed 2 bases at V and 7 bases at J, with 5 bases between. CDR3 nucleotides: TGTGCCAGCAGTTTAAATAGTGGCTACACCTTC. It translates to CASSLNSGYTF.

J is TRBJ1-6 and V is TRBV10-2, with 10 bases aligning to TRBD1. The ends lost 6 bases at V and 7 bases at J; junction bases unmatched: 12. The CDR3 totals 17 residues. CDR1 WSHSY and CDR2 SAAADI come from the germline V gene. The CDR3 region is CASRGWDRGIRNSPLHF. DNA for the CDR3: TGCGCCAGCAGAGGTTGGGACAGGGGTATAAGAAATTCACCCCTCCACTTT.

The J gene is TRBJ2-6, the V gene TRBV30; D gene ambiguous. V was trimmed by 2 bases and J by 2 bases, leaving 7 bases between them. Germline CDR1 reads GTSNPN; CDR2 reads SVGIG (reference sequence). The CDR3 consists of 14 residues. The CDR3 protein is CAWSLFPGANVLTF. The CDR3 DNA follows: TGTGCCTGGAGTCTGTTCCCTGGGGCCAACGTCCTGACTTTC.

In its sample, this clone was seen once. The genes are TRBV5-6 and TRBJ2-1; 7 positions match TRBD1. The CDR3 consists of 13 residues. CDR1 and CDR2 from the germline V gene are SGHDT and YYEEEE. J was trimmed by 7 bases and V by 6 bases; bases with no gene match: 7. CDR3 sequence (DNA): TGTGCCAGCACCTACGACAGGGATAATGAGCAGTTCTTC. This sequence encodes CASTYDRDNEQFF. The variable domain in full, with the rest retrieved from reference TRBV5-6 and TRBJ2-1, is DAGVTQSPTHLIKTRGQQVTLRCSPKSGHDTVSWYQQALGQGPQFIFQYYEEEERQRGNFPDRFSGHQFPNYSSELNVNALLLGDSALYLCASTYDRDNEQFFGPGTRLTVL.

This clone was picked up a small number of times. This chain links TRBV18 with TRBJ2-2; D is undetermined. With 3 bases removed from V and 7 bases from J, the gap between germline ends came to 6 bases. The CDR3 is made up of 12 amino acids. Germline V CDR1 and CDR2: KGHSH, LQKENI. The CDR3 nucleotides read TGTGCCAGCTCACCTCTCGGCGGGGAGCTGTTTTTT. Translation gives CASSPLGGELFF.

In this sample, this clone turned up a few times. The CDR3: CASREQGPSTDTQYF. In DNA, the CDR3 is TGCGCCAGCAGGGAGCAGGGCCCTAGCACAGATACGCAGTATTTT. This chain connects TRBV5-1 to TRBJ2-3; possibly TRBD1 for D (5 bases). The germline V gene has CDR1 SGHRS and CDR2 YFSETQ. V was clipped by 5 bases and J by 0 bases, with 13 bases between them. The CDR3 runs to 15 residues.

This clone was picked up one time. V is TRBV6-5 and J is TRBJ1-5; D perhaps matches TRBD1 (5 bases). CDR1 and CDR2 from the germline V gene are MNHEY and SVGAGI. The CDR3 covers 12 residues. V was shortened by 7 bases and J by 10 bases, with 14 bases between the two germline ends. The CDR3, as DNA: TGTGCCAGCAAACGGGGGGGGAGCCCCCAGCATTTT. Its translation is CASKRGGSPQHF.

In its sample, this clone was seen once. The chain carries TRBV5-1 and TRBJ2-7; 7 bases map to TRBD2. J was trimmed by 7 bases and V by 5 bases; bases with no gene match: 15. The CDR3 sequence is 15 residues long. The V gene's germline CDR1 is SGHRS and CDR2 YFSETQ. The CDR3 sequence: CASSKGVGGRGEQYF. The CDR3 DNA sequence: TGCGCCAGCAGTAAAGGGGTGGGCGGGAGAGGTGAGCAGTACTTC.

V is TRBV5-4 and J is TRBJ2-5, with D perhaps TRBD2 (6 bases). V lost 4 bases to trimming and J lost 0 bases, with 10 bases between them. CDR1 is SGHNT and CDR2 is YYREEE in the germline V gene (reference sequence). This CDR3 has 14 amino acids. CDR3 loop: CASSHRDYQETQYF. In DNA, the CDR3 is TGTGCCAGCAGCCACCGGGACTACCAAGAGACCCAGTACTTC. The whole variable domain, remainder taken from reference TRBV5-4 and TRBJ2-5, is ETGVTQSPTHLIKTRGQQVTLRCSSQSGHNTVSWYQQALGQGPQFIFQYYREEENGRGNFPPRFSGLQFPNYSSELNVNALELDDSALYLCASSHRDYQETQYFGPGTRLLVL.

The count of this clone is one. The CDR3 region has the DNA TGTGCCAGCAACCGCGCGCCCCAGCATTTT. The encoded protein is CASNRAPQHF. This chain links TRBV28 with TRBJ1-5, with no clear D. This CDR3 contains 10 residues. Germline V gene sequence: CDR1 MDHEN, CDR2 SYDVKM. V lost 7 bases, J lost 9 bases, and 7 bases lay in between.

The chain is built from TRBV7-2 and TRBJ2-2; 7 nucleotides agree with TRBD2. CDR3 length: 14 amino acids. Germline V gene sequence: CDR1 SGHTA, CDR2 FQGNSA. Losses at the gene ends were 5 bases for V and 4 bases for J; bases not matched to a gene: 4. The CDR3 spells CASSRERGTGELFF. Here the CDR3 DNA reads TGTGCCAGCAGCCGGGAGCGGGGCACCGGGGAGCTGTTTTTT.

V is TRBV28 and J is TRBJ1-6, with 8 bases aligning to TRBD1. The CDR3 is made up of 17 amino acids. Trimming at V came to 4 bases and at J to 0 bases, leaving 5 bases not matched to a gene. Germline lookup yields CDR1 MDHEN and CDR2 SYDVKM. CDR3 coding DNA: TGTGCCAGCAGTTCCCGGGACAGGAGCTCCTATAATTCACCCCTCCACTTT. Encoded protein: CASSSRDRSSYNSPLHF.

V is TRBV3-1 (or the pseudogene TRBV3-2) and J is TRBJ2-7; TRBD1 aligns across 11 bases. The CDR3 length is 14 residues. J gave up 5 bases and V 5 bases, and 5 bases lay outside the gene matches. The germline V gene encodes CDR1 LGHDT and CDR2 YNNKEL (reference sequence). The DNA of the CDR3 is TGTGCCAGCAGCTACGGACAGGGGGCGAACGAGCAGTACTTC. This encodes CASSYGQGANEQYF.

The chain links TRBV19 to TRBJ1-2; the match to TRBD1 covers 8 bases. This CDR3 has 18 residues. The germline V gene encodes CDR1 LNHDA and CDR2 SQIVND (reference sequence). Unmatched junction bases numbered 13, after V lost 4 bases and J lost 0 bases. Here the CDR3 reads CASSSADRGFLANYGYTF. CDR3 nucleotide sequence: TGTGCCAGTAGTAGCGCCGACAGGGGATTTCTAGCTAACTATGGCTACACCTTC.